These T cell receptor beta chains were read from a single sample in a study of blood T cell repertoires in COVID-19. Generated by immunoSEQ multiplex PCR, the TCRdb table keeps only in-frame clones and is missing some. The table shows over 200,000 clones, with around nine tenths occurring only once. The sequenced material came from PBMCs or T cells enriched from blood (not recorded which). The receptors come from a woman aged 30 to 39 with acute COVID-19. Both conserved end residues are part of each CDR3. Each record gives: J gene, clone size, V gene, D gene, CDR3 DNA, CDR3 protein. D genes are given only for firm matches. Size values are once, few and many counts, or a class for expanded clones, and some rows have none.

TRBJ2-1 . TRBV27 . TGTGCCAGCAGTTTGGGAGGATACAATGAGCAGTTCTTC CASSLGGYNEQFF
TRBJ1-5 . TRBV19 . TGTGCCAGTAGTATCAGGGGCAGGCCTAGCAATCAGCCCCAGCATTTT CASSIRGRPSNQPQHF
TRBJ2-1 few TRBV7-9 . TGTGCCAGCAGCCTATCTCGACTGAGGGACAATGAGCAGTTCTTC CASSLSRLRDNEQFF
TRBJ2-1 . TRBV29-1 TRBD1 TGCAGCGGGCGACAGGGGGCAAACAATGAGCAGTTCTTC CSGRQGANNEQFF
TRBJ1-3 . TRBV7-6 . TGTGCCAGCAGCCCCGAGGGAGGGGTATGGGACACCATATATTTT CASSPEGGVWDTIYF
TRBJ1-2 . TRBV25-1 TRBD1 TGTGCCAGCAGTGAAGGGGACAGGCGATATGGCTACACCTTC CASSEGDRRYGYTF
TRBJ2-1 . TRBV27 . TGTGCCAGCAGTTTAAATTGGGGAGGATCCAATGAGCAGTTCTTC CASSLNWGGSNEQFF
TRBJ2-2 . TRBV11-2 TRBD2 TGTGCCAGCAGCCCGCGGGGGGTCGGCGGGGAGCTGTTTTTT CASSPRGVGGELFF
TRBJ1-1 . TRBV2 . TGTGCCAGCAGGCAGGGACAGAACACTGAAGCTTTCTTT CASRQGQNTEAFF
TRBJ1-2 . TRBV15 . TGTGCCACCAGCAGAGCTTCACAGAACTATGGCTACACCTTC CATSRASQNYGYTF
TRBJ1-4 . TRBV28 . TGTGCCAGCAGTTTAAACAAAAGAGGTGAAAAACTGTTTTTT CASSLNKRGEKLFF
TRBJ1-3 . TRBV11-2 TRBD1 TGTGCCAGCAGCTTACGGGGACAGTCGGGAAACACCATATATTTT CASSLRGQSGNTIYF
TRBJ1-3 . TRBV7-9 . TGTGCCAGCAGCTTAGGACAAGCTGGAAACACCATATATTTT CASSLGQAGNTIYF
TRBJ2-5 . TRBV7-2 . TGTGCCAGCAGCTTAGCGGCGGGCCAAGAGACCCAGTACTTC CASSLAAGQETQYF
TRBJ2-1 . TRBV11-3 . TGTGCCAGCAGCAAGCGACGGGGTTCCTACAATGAGCAGTTCTTC CASSKRRGSYNEQFF
TRBJ1-5 . TRBV2 . TGTGCCAGCAGTGAAGCGCTCCAGGCATATCAGCCCCAGCATTTT CASSEALQAYQPQHF
TRBJ1-2 . TRBV18 TRBD1 TGTGCCAGCTCACCATCGGGGTTGGGACAGTCCCCCTATGGCTACACCTTC CASSPSGLGQSPYGYTF
TRBJ1-5 . TRBV7-8 . TGTGCCAGCAGCTTATTGTCCAGCAGGGAAGGTCAGCCCCAGCATTTT CASSLLSSREGQPQHF
TRBJ2-2 . TRBV19 TRBD1 TGTGCCAGTATTGCTCCGGACAGGGAGCCCGGGGAGCTGTTTTTT CASIAPDREPGELFF
TRBJ1-6 . TRBV30 . TGTGCCTGGCATTACAGCCGCAATTCACCCCTCCACTTT CAWHYSRNSPLHF
TRBJ2-2 once TRBV10-1 TRBD1 TGCGCCAGCAGCCCTGGACAGGGGTCAACCGGGGAGCTGTTTTTT CASSPGQGSTGELFF
TRBJ1-1 once TRBV4-3 TRBD1 TGCGCCAGCAGCCAACTCCAGGGGGGGAACACTGAAGCTTTCTTT CASSQLQGGNTEAFF
TRBJ2-7 . TRBV11-3 . TGTGCCAGCAGCTTAGGTCCATCCTACGAGCAGTACTTC CASSLGPSYEQYF